These T cell receptor beta chains were read from a single sample in a study of glioma-infiltrating T cells after dendritic cell vaccination. Some clones are missing from TCRdb's copy, which holds only in-frame ones; the method was immunoSEQ multiplex PCR. The table has some 110,000 clones, 85% to 90% seen once. The specimen was blood, collected after dendritic cell vaccination. The receptors originated from a human donor with glioblastoma. Each CDR3 is given with its conserved first and last residue. Each record gives: V gene, J gene, CDR3 length, clone size, D gene, CDR3 protein, CDR3 DNA. A D gene is named only where the DNA matches it firmly. For some rows the clone size is stated as once, few or many, or as a class when expanded; others skip it.

V gene: TRBV19; J gene: TRBJ1-2; CDR3 length: 14; clone size: -; D gene: TRBD1; CDR3 protein: CASNDRGPIYGYTF; CDR3 DNA: TGTGCCAGTAATGACAGGGGGCCAATATATGGCTACACCTTC
V gene: TRBV11-3; J gene: TRBJ2-2; CDR3 length: 14; clone size: -; D gene: TRBD1; CDR3 protein: CASSRTGNTGELFF; CDR3 DNA: TGTGCCAGCAGCCGGACAGGGAACACCGGGGAGCTGTTTTTT
V gene: TRBV2; J gene: TRBJ1-5; CDR3 length: 15; clone size: -; D gene: -; CDR3 protein: CASSVRGGARQPQHF; CDR3 DNA: TGTGCCAGCAGTGTTAGGGGGGGCGCGAGACAGCCCCAGCATTTT
V gene: TRBV30; J gene: TRBJ2-3; CDR3 length: 14; clone size: -; D gene: TRBD2; CDR3 protein: CAWSVGTSPDTQYF; CDR3 DNA: TGTGCCTGGAGTGTAGGGACTAGCCCAGATACGCAGTATTTT
V gene: TRBV11-2; J gene: TRBJ2-1; CDR3 length: 14; clone size: -; D gene: -; CDR3 protein: CASSLTRGGNEQFF; CDR3 DNA: TGTGCCAGCAGCTTAACCCGGGGTGGGAATGAGCAGTTCTTC
V gene: TRBV25-1; J gene: TRBJ2-2; CDR3 length: 14; clone size: -; D gene: TRBD1; CDR3 protein: CASREAGGTGELFF; CDR3 DNA: TGTGCCAGCAGGGAGGCAGGGGGCACCGGGGAGCTGTTTTTT
V gene: TRBV6-1; J gene: TRBJ2-7; CDR3 length: 14; clone size: -; D gene: -; CDR3 protein: CASSDNPAGYEQYF; CDR3 DNA: TGTGCCAGCAGTGATAATCCGGCGGGCTACGAGCAGTACTTC
V gene: TRBV7-6; J gene: TRBJ2-1; CDR3 length: 17; clone size: -; D gene: -; CDR3 protein: CASSLEWRGPSYNEQFF; CDR3 DNA: TGTGCCAGCAGCTTAGAGTGGCGGGGTCCCTCCTACAATGAGCAGTTCTTC
V gene: TRBV6-5; J gene: TRBJ1-2; CDR3 length: 13; clone size: -; D gene: -; CDR3 protein: CASALAGPRGYTF; CDR3 DNA: TGTGCCAGCGCTTTAGCGGGTCCACGTGGCTACACCTTC
V gene: TRBV9; J gene: TRBJ2-7; CDR3 length: 16; clone size: -; D gene: TRBD2; CDR3 protein: CASSTGTSGSSYEQYF; CDR3 DNA: TGTGCCAGCAGCACCGGGACTAGCGGGAGCTCCTACGAGCAGTACTTC
V gene: TRBV18; J gene: TRBJ2-7; CDR3 length: 14; clone size: few; D gene: -; CDR3 protein: CASSPQPTRGEQYF; CDR3 DNA: TGTGCCAGCTCACCACAACCCACGAGAGGGGAGCAGTACTTC
V gene: TRBV5-1; J gene: TRBJ1-6; CDR3 length: 16; clone size: -; D gene: -; CDR3 protein: CASSSTNQGDNSPLHF; CDR3 DNA: TGCGCCAGCAGCTCCACCAACCAAGGAGATAATTCACCCCTCCACTTT
V gene: TRBV12-5; J gene: TRBJ2-7; CDR3 length: 17; clone size: -; D gene: TRBD1; CDR3 protein: CASGLVLGQGSNYEQYF; CDR3 DNA: TGTGCTAGTGGTTTGGTACTGGGACAGGGATCTAACTACGAGCAGTACTTC
V gene: TRBV6-5; J gene: TRBJ2-3; CDR3 length: 15; clone size: -; D gene: -; CDR3 protein: CASSRSTRGTDTQYF; CDR3 DNA: TGTGCCAGCAGTCGATCGACTAGAGGCACAGATACGCAGTATTTT
V gene: TRBV7-2; J gene: TRBJ1-2; CDR3 length: 14; clone size: -; D gene: -; CDR3 protein: CASSPGGANYGYTF; CDR3 DNA: TGTGCCAGCAGCCCGGGAGGGGCCAACTATGGCTACACCTTC
V gene: TRBV7-9; J gene: TRBJ1-1; CDR3 length: 13; clone size: -; D gene: -; CDR3 protein: CASSLLGDTEAFF; CDR3 DNA: TGTGCCAGCAGCTTATTGGGGGACACTGAAGCCTTCTTT
V gene: TRBV2; J gene: TRBJ2-1; CDR3 length: 16; clone size: -; D gene: TRBD2; CDR3 protein: CASRGLAGARYNEQFF; CDR3 DNA: TGTGCCAGCAGAGGCCTAGCGGGGGCCCGGTACAATGAGCAGTTCTTC
V gene: TRBV6-5; J gene: TRBJ1-2; CDR3 length: 15; clone size: -; D gene: TRBD1; CDR3 protein: CASSRDDRVNYGYTF; CDR3 DNA: TGTGCCAGCAGTCGGGATGACAGGGTGAACTATGGCTACACCTTC
V gene: TRBV18; J gene: TRBJ1-2; CDR3 length: 14; clone size: -; D gene: TRBD1; CDR3 protein: CASSPQTGALGYTF; CDR3 DNA: TGTGCCAGCTCACCACAGACAGGGGCGCTAGGCTACACCTTC
V gene: TRBV23-1; J gene: TRBJ1-2; CDR3 length: 11; clone size: -; D gene: -; CDR3 protein: CASGPADGYTF; CDR3 DNA: TGCGCCAGCGGGCCGGCTGATGGCTACACCTTC